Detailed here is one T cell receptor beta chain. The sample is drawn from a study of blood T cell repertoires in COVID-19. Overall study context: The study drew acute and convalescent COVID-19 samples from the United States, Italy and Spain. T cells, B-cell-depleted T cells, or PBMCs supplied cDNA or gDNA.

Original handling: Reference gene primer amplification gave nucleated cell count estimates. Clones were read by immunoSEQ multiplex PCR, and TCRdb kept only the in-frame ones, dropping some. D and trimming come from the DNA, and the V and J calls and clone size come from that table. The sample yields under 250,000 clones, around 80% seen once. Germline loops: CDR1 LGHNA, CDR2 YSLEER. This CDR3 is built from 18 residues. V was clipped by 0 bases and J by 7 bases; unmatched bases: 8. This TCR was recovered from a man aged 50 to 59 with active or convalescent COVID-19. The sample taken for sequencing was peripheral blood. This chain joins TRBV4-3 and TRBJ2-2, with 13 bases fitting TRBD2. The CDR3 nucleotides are TGCGCCAGCAGCCAAGATCCCGGACTAGCGGGAGCGGACGGGGAGCTGTTTTTT. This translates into CASSQDPGLAGADGELFF.